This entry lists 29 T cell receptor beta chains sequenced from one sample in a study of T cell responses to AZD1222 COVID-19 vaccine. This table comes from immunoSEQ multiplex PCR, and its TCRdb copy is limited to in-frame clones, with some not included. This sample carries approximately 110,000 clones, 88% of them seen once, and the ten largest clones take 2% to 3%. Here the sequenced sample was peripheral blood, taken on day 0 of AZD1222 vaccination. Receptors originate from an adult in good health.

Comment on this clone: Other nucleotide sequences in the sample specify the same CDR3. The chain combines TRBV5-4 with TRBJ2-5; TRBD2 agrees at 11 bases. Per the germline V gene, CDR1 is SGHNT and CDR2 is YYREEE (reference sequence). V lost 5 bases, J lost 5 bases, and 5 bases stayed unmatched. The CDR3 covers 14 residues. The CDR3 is CASSLAGGPETQYF. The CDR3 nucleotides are TGTGCCAGCAGTTTAGCGGGAGGGCCGGAGACCCAGTACTTC.

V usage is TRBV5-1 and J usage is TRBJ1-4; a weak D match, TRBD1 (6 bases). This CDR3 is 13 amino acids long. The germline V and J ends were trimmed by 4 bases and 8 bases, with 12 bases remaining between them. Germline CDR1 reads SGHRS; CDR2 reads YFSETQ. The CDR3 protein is CASSRWTAEKLFF. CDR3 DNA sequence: TGCGCCAGCAGCCGATGGACAGCCGAAAAACTGTTTTTT.

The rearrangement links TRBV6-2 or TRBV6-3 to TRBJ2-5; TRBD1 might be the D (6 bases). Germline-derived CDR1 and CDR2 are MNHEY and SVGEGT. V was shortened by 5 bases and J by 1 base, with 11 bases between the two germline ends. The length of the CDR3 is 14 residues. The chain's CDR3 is CASSLPDSQETQYF. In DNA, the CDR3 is TGTGCCAGCAGTCTACCGGACAGCCAAGAGACCCAGTACTTC.

The CDR3 DNA is TGTGCCAGCAGCCAGACAGGGGGCTTCACCGGGGAGCTGTTTTTT. It encodes CASSQTGGFTGELFF. The rearrangement joins TRBV7-9 to TRBJ2-2, with 10 bases fitting TRBD1. The CDR3 runs 15 residues. Losses at the gene ends were 5 bases for V and 4 bases for J; bases not matched to a gene: 4. Per the germline V gene, CDR1 is SEHNR and CDR2 is FQNEAQ (reference sequence).

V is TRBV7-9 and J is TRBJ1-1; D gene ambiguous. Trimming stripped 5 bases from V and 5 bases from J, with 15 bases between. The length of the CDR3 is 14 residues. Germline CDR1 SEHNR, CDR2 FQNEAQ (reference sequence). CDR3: CASSPSFGKTEAFF. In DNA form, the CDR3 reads TGTGCCAGCAGCCCCTCCTTCGGCAAAACTGAAGCTTTCTTT. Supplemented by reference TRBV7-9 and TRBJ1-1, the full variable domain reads DTGVSQNPRHKITKRGQNVTFRCDPISEHNRLYWYRQTLGQGPEFLTYFQNEAQLEKSRLLSDRFSAERPKGSFSTLEIQRTEQGDSAMYLCASSPSFGKTEAFFGQGTRLTVV.

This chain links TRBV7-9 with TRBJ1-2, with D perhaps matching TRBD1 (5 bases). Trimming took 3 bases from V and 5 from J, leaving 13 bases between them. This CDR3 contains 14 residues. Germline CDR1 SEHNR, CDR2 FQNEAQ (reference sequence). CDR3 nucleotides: TGTGCCAGCAGCTTGGTTGGGGCACTTTATGGCTACACCTTC. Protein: CASSLVGALYGYTF.

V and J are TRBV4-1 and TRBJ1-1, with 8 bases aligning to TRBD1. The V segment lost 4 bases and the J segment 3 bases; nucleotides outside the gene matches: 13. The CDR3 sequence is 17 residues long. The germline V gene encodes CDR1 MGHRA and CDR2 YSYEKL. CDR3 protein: CASSPYFTDRVDTEAFF. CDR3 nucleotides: TGCGCCAGCAGCCCCTACTTTACGGACAGGGTTGACACTGAAGCTTTCTTT.

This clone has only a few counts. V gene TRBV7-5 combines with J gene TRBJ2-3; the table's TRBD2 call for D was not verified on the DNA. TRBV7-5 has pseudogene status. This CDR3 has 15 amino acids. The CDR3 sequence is CARSSTTGGPDTQYF. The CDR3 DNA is TGTGCCAGAAGCTCTACTACGGGAGGTCCAGATACGCAGTATTTT.

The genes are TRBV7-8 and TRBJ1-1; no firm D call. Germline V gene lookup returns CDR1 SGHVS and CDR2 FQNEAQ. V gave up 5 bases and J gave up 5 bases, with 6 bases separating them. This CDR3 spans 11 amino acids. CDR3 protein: CASSLVTEAFF. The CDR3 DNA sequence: TGTGCCAGCAGCCTGGTTACTGAAGCTTTCTTT.

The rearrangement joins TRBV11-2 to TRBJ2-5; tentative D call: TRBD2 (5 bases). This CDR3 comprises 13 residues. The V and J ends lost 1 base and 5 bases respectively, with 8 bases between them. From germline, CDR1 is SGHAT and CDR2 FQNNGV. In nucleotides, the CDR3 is TGTGCCAGCAGCTTAGGCCAGCGGGAGACCCAGTACTTC. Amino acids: CASSLGQRETQYF.

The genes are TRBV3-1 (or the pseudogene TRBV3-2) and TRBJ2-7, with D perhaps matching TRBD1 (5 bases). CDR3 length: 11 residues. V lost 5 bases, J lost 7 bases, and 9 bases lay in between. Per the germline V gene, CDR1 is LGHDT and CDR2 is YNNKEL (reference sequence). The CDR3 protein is CASSGAWEQYF. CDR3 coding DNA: TGTGCCAGCAGCGGGGCGTGGGAGCAGTACTTC.

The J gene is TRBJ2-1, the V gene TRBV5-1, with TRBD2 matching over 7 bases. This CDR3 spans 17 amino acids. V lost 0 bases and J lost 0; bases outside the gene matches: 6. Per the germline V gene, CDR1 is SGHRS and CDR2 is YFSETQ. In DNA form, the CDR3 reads TGCGCCAGCAGCTTGGCCGCTAGCGGCCTCTCCTACAATGAGCAGTTCTTC. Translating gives CASSLAASGLSYNEQFF.

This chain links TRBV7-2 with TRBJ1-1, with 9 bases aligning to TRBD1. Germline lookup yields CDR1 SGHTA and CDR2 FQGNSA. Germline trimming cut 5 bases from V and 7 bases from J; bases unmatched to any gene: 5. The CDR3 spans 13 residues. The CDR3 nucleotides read TGTGCCAGCAGCCCTGACAGGGGGAGTGAAGCTTTCTTT. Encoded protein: CASSPDRGSEAFF.

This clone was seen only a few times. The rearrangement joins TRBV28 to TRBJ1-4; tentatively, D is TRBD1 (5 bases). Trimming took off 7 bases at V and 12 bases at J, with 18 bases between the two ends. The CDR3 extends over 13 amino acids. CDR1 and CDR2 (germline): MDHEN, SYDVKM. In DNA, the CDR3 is TGTGCCAGCATCGGGGGTACGTCGGCGGAACTGTTTTTT. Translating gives CASIGGTSAELFF.

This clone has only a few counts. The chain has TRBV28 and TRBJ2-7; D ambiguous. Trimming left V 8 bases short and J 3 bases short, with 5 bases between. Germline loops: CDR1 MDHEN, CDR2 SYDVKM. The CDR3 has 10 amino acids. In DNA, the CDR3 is TGTGCCAGCGGGCTCTACGAGCAGTACTTC. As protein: CASGLYEQYF.

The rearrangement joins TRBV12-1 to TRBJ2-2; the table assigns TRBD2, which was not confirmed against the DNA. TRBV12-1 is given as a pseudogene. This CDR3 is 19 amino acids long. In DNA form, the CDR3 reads TGTGCCAGCAGCTCGGGGGAGGGTATCGCGGGAGTGGACACCGGGGAGCTGTTTTTT. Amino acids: CASSSGEGIAGVDTGELFF.

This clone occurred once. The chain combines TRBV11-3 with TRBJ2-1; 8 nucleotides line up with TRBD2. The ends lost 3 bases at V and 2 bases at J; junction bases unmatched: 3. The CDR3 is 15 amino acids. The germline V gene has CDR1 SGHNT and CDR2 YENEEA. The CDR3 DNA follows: TGTGCCAGCAGCTTTACGGGAGGGCCCTACAATGAGCAGTTCTTC. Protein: CASSFTGGPYNEQFF.

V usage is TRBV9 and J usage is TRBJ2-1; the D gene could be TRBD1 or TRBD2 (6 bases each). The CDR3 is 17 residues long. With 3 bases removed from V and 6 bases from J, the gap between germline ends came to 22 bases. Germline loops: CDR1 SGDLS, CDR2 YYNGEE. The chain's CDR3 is CASSAGRGAGLLNEQFF. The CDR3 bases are TGTGCCAGCAGCGCAGGTAGGGGGGCGGGCCTTCTCAATGAGCAGTTCTTC.

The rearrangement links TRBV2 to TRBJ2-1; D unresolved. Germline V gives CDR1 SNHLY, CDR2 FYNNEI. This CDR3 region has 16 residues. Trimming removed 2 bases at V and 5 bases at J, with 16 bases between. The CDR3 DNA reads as TGTGCCAGCAGTGAATCTCTTTTTTATACAAACAATGAGCAGTTCTTC. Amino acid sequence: CASSESLFYTNNEQFF.

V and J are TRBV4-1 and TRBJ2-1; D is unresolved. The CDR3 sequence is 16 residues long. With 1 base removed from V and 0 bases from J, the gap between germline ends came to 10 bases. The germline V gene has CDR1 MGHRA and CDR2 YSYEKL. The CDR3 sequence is CASSQGHASSYNEQFF. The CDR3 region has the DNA TGCGCCAGCAGCCAAGGGCACGCCAGCTCCTACAATGAGCAGTTCTTC.

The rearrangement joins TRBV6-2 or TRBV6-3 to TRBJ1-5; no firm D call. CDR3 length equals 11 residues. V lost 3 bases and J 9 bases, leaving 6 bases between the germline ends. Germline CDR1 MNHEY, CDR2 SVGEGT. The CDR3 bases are TGTGCCAGCAGTTATATGGGGCCCCAGCATTTT. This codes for CASSYMGPQHF.

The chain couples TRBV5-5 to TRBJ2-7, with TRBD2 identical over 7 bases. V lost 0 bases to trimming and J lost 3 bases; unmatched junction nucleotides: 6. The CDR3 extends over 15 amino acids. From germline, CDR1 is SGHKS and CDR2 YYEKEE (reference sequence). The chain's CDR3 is CASSLAGTNYYEQYF. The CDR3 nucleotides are TGTGCCAGCAGCTTGGCCGGGACTAACTACTACGAGCAGTACTTC.

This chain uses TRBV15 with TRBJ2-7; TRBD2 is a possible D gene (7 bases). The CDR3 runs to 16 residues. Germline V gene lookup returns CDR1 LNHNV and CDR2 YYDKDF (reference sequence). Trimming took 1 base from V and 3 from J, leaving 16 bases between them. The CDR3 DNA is TGTGCCACCAGCAGAGTGGGCGCAGGGGAGGGCTACGAGCAGTACTTC. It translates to CATSRVGAGEGYEQYF.

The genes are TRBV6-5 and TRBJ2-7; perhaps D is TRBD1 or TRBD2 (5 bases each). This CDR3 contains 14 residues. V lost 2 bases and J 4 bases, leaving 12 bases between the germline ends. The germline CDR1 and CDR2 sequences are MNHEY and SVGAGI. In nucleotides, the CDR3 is TGTGCCAGCAGTTACACCGTTTGGGGGTACGAGCAGTACTTC. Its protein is CASSYTVWGYEQYF.

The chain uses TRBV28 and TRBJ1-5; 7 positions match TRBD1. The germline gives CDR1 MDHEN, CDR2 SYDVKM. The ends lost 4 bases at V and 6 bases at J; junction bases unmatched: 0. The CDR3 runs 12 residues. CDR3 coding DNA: TGTGCCAGCAGTTACAGGGGTCAGCCCCAGCATTTT. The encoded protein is CASSYRGQPQHF.

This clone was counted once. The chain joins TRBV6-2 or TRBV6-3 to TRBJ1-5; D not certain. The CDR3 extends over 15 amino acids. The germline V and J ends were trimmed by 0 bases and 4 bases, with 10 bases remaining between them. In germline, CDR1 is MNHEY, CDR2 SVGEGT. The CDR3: CASSYSGRDNQPQHF. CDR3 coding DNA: TGTGCCAGCAGTTACTCCGGGCGGGATAATCAGCCCCAGCATTTT.

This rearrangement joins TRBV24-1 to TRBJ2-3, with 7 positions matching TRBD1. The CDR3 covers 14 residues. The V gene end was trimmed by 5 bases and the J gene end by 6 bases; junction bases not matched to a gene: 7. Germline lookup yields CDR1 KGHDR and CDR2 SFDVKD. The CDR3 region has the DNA TGTGCCACCAGTGTAGGGACAGTGGCTGATACGCAGTATTTT. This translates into CATSVGTVADTQYF.

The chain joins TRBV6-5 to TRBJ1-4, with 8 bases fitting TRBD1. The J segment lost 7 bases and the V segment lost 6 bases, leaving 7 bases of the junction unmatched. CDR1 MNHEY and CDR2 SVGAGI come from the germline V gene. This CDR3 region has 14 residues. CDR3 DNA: TGTGCCAGCAGGGAGACAGGGGTTGTTGAAAAACTGTTTTTT. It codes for CASRETGVVEKLFF.

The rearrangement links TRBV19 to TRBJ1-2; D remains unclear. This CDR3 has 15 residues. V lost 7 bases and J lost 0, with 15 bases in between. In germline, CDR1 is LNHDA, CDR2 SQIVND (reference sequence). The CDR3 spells CASKVSLGANYGYTF. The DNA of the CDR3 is TGTGCCAGTAAAGTCTCGTTGGGAGCTAACTATGGCTACACCTTC.